This T cell receptor beta chain was retrieved from a study of cytomegalovirus exposure and HLA in healthy donors. Study results and limitations: For most TCR sequences rarity was the rule, although some public TCRs occurred in many donors.

Concerning this clone: Its specificity is unknown.

A multiplex PCR was run with 60 Vbeta primers and 13 Jbeta primers. Only in-frame clones appear in the TCRdb table, and some are missing; sequencing was by immunoSEQ multiplex PCR. The table lists roughly 110,000 clones, roughly 76% of them singletons. This TCR came from a man younger than 35 in good health and CMV-seronegative. Sequencing used PBMCs.

The CDR3 nucleotides are TGCGCCAGCAGCTTAGCGGGGGCGTTCGGGAATGAGCAGTTCTTC. It yields the protein CASSLAGAFGNEQFF. The J gene is TRBJ2-1, the V gene TRBV5-1; 8 nucleotides match TRBD2. The CDR3 has 15 residues. Losses at the gene ends were 2 bases for V and 7 bases for J; bases not matched to a gene: 8. The V gene's germline CDR1 is SGHRS and CDR2 YFSETQ.